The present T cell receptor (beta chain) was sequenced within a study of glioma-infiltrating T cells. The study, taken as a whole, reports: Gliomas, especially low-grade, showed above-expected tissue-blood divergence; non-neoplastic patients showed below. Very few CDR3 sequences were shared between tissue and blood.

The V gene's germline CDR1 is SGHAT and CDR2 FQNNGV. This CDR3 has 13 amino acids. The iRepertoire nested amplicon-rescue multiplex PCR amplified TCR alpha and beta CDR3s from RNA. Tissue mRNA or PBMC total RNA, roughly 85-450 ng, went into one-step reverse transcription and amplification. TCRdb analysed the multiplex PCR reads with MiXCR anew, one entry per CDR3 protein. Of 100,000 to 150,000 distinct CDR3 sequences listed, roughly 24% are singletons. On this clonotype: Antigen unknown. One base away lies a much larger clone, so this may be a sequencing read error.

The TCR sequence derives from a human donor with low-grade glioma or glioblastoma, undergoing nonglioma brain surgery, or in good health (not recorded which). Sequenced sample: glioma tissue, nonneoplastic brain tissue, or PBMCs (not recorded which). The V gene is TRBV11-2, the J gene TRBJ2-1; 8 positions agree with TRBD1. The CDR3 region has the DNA TGTGCCAGCAGCCAGACAGGGGCCGGTGAGGAGTTCTTC. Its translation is CASSQTGAGEEFF. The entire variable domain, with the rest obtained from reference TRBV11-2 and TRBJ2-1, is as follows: EAGVAQSPRYKIIEKRQSVAFWCNPISGHATLYWYQQILGQGPKLLIQFQNNGVVDDSQLPKDRFSAERLKGVDSTLKIQPAKLEDSAVYLCASSQTGAGEEFFGPGTRLTVL.